The 17 T cell receptor beta chains given below trace back to one sample, sequenced in a study of blood T cell repertoires in COVID-19. Profiled with immunoSEQ multiplex PCR; TCRdb holds only in-frame clones, not every one. The sample consists of approximately 180,000 clones, more than 75% of them appearing once. The material sequenced was peripheral blood. Every receptor here comes from a man aged 40-49 years with active or convalescent COVID-19.

This chain links TRBV27 with TRBJ1-2; 8 bases map to TRBD1. This CDR3 contains 13 residues. J was trimmed by 9 bases and V by 5 bases; bases with no gene match: 8. The germline V gene has CDR1 MNHEY and CDR2 SMNVEV (reference sequence). CDR3 sequence (DNA): TGTGCCAGCAGTCACGGGACAGGTACTCGCTACACCTTC. Translating gives CASSHGTGTRYTF.

The chain is built from TRBV28 and TRBJ1-6; no clear D gene. This CDR3 spans 14 amino acids. Germline assignment: CDR1 MDHEN and CDR2 SYDVKM. Trimming pared 3 bases from V and 5 bases from J, leaving 8 bases between. CDR3 loop: CASSFTPDNSPLHF. The CDR3 DNA reads TGTGCCAGCAGTTTTACACCAGATAATTCACCCCTCCACTTT.

The chain's CDR3 is CASSPGQITYEQYF. In nucleotides, the CDR3 is TGTGCCAGCAGTCCGGGACAGATAACCTACGAGCAGTACTTC. The chain is built from TRBV28 and TRBJ2-7, with 7 positions matching TRBD1. Germline V lookup: CDR1 MDHEN, CDR2 SYDVKM. This CDR3 region has 14 residues. Losses at the gene ends were 5 bases for V and 2 bases for J; bases not matched to a gene: 6.

This clone was counted a single time. This chain links TRBV6-6 with TRBJ1-5, with TRBD1 as a possible D gene (5 bases). CDR1 and CDR2 from the germline V gene are MNHNY and SVGAGI (reference sequence). V was pared by 6 bases and J by 2 bases, with 8 bases between. The CDR3 extends over 13 amino acids. The CDR3 protein is CASRRGGNQPQHF. DNA of the CDR3: TGTGCCAGCAGAAGGGGCGGCAATCAGCCCCAGCATTTT.

The chain's CDR3 is CASSLGQGGGYTF. CDR3 coding DNA: TGTGCCAGCAGCTTAGGACAGGGAGGTGGCTACACCTTC. This chain connects TRBV7-9 to TRBJ1-2; 7 positions match TRBD1. The CDR3 runs to 13 residues. Germline lookup yields CDR1 SEHNR and CDR2 FQNEAQ (reference sequence). V lost 1 base to trimming and J lost 7 bases; unmatched junction nucleotides: 3.

The chain employs TRBV19 and TRBJ2-7; a weak D match, TRBD1 (6 bases). The germline CDR1 and CDR2 sequences are LNHDA and SQIVND (reference sequence). The CDR3 extends over 17 amino acids. V was pared by 5 bases and J by 1 base, with 21 bases between. The CDR3 region has the DNA TGTGCCAGTAGTGTCAGGGGAATGGGTACGATTTCCTACGAGCAGTACTTC. It specifies CASSVRGMGTISYEQYF.

This rearrangement joins TRBV5-6 to TRBJ1-2; D call uncertain. V lost 4 bases and J 5 bases, leaving 12 bases between the germline ends. This CDR3 has 13 residues. Germline V CDR1 and CDR2: SGHDT, YYEEEE. The CDR3 loop is CASSGGPSYGYTF. CDR3 nucleotides: TGTGCCAGCAGCGGAGGTCCGTCGTATGGCTACACCTTC. The full variable domain, rest sourced from reference TRBV5-6 and TRBJ1-2, is DAGVTQSPTHLIKTRGQQVTLRCSPKSGHDTVSWYQQALGQGPQFIFQYYEEEERQRGNFPDRFSGHQFPNYSSELNVNALLLGDSALYLCASSGGPSYGYTFGSGTRLTVV.

The chain recombines TRBV2 with TRBJ1-2; 9 bases are shared with TRBD1. Germline loops: CDR1 SNHLY, CDR2 FYNNEI. The CDR3 is 14 amino acids. J gave up 8 bases and V 6 bases, and 10 bases lay outside the gene matches. CDR3 nucleotide sequence: TGTGCCAGCAGCCGGGACAGGGATACGTCGGGCTACACCTTC. Translation: CASSRDRDTSGYTF. Drawing the rest from reference TRBV2 and TRBJ1-2, the complete variable domain is EPEVTQTPSHQVTQMGQEVILRCVPISNHLYFYWYRQILGQKVEFLVSFYNNEISEKSEIFDDQFSVERPDGSNFTLKIRSTKLEDSAMYFCASSRDRDTSGYTFGSGTRLTVV.

The rearrangement uses TRBV6-5 and TRBJ1-2; D might be TRBD1 (5 bases). The V and J ends lost 5 bases and 5 bases respectively, with 9 bases between them. From germline, CDR1 is MNHEY and CDR2 SVGAGI. This CDR3 contains 12 residues. The CDR3 DNA reads TGTGCCAGCAGTACGGGGGGTTATGGCTACACCTTC. Its translation is CASSTGGYGYTF.

The sample holds a few counts of this clone. Here the CDR3 reads CASSVGAAETQYF. The CDR3 coding sequence is TGTGCCAGCAGCGTTGGGGCCGCAGAGACCCAGTACTTC. The V gene is TRBV9, the J gene TRBJ2-5; tentatively, D is TRBD1 (5 bases). Trimming took 2 bases from V and 4 from J, leaving 9 bases between them. Germline CDR1 is SGDLS and CDR2 is YYNGEE. There are 13 residues in the CDR3.

This chain connects TRBV5-1 to TRBJ1-1; no reliable D call. CDR3 size: 15 residues. V lost 3 bases and J lost 4, with 16 bases in between. Germline V gives CDR1 SGHRS, CDR2 YFSETQ. The CDR3 bases are TGCGCCAGCAGCTCTCTCCGGGGAATGGGCACTGAAGCTTTCTTT. Protein product: CASSSLRGMGTEAFF.

This sequence joins TRBV21-1 and TRBJ2-2; the table's D call TRBD2 went unverified against the DNA. TRBV21-1 represents a pseudogene. CDR3 size: 18 residues. The CDR3 region is CASSKVGFGGVRNGELFF. CDR3 nucleotide sequence: TGTGCCAGCAGCAAAGTGGGCTTCGGGGGAGTTCGGAACGGGGAGCTGTTTTTT.

The CDR3 region is CASSSRAGSGANVLTF. As DNA, the CDR3 is TGCGCCAGCAGCTCAAGAGCGGGCTCTGGGGCCAACGTCCTGACTTTC. The genes are TRBV5-1 and TRBJ2-6; possible D gene TRBD2, 6 bases. This CDR3 region has 16 residues. V lost 3 bases and J lost 0, with 10 bases in between. CDR1 SGHRS and CDR2 YFSETQ come from the germline V gene.

This clone was observed a single time. The rearrangement links TRBV6-1 to TRBJ1-2, with unresolved D. V lost 0 bases to trimming and J lost 2 bases, with 7 bases between them. The CDR3 length is 14 residues. CDR1 and CDR2 (germline): MNHNS, SASEGT. The CDR3 sequence: CASSEARSNYGYTF. For the CDR3, the DNA is TGTGCCAGCAGTGAAGCGAGGAGCAACTATGGCTACACCTTC.

The chain couples TRBV5-8 to TRBJ1-5; 7 bases align to TRBD1. CDR1 and CDR2 from the germline V gene are SGHTS and YDEGEE. With V trimmed by 1 base and J by 1 base, 2 bases remained unmatched. The CDR3 consists of 15 residues. CDR3 region: CASSLSGGSNQPQHF. CDR3 nucleotides: TGTGCCAGCAGCTTGTCAGGGGGAAGCAATCAGCCCCAGCATTTT.

V and J are TRBV18 and TRBJ1-1, with D unresolved. The CDR3 is made up of 14 amino acids. The V and J ends lost 6 bases and 5 bases respectively, with 16 bases between them. In germline, CDR1 is KGHSH, CDR2 LQKENI. In DNA form, the CDR3 reads TGTGCCAGCTCCCTAAAACAGCAAATTACTGAAGCTTTCTTT. It codes for CASSLKQQITEAFF.

The chain has TRBV6-6 and TRBJ1-1; D not certain. CDR3 size: 14 residues. Germline lookup yields CDR1 MNHNY and CDR2 SVGAGI (reference sequence). V gave up 2 bases and J gave up 4 bases, with 11 bases separating them. DNA of the CDR3: TGTGCCAGCAGTTACGGTTCGGGAGCCACTGAAGCTTTCTTT. Translation: CASSYGSGATEAFF.